This paragraph reports one T cell receptor (beta chain). Its antigen is unknown. One end of the junction is discordant with germline, which a read error may explain. The CDR3 runs 15 residues. Study findings and constraints: Larger-cohort validation covered only one TCR beta V-J rearrangement. Tumor Treg TCRs overlapped most with tumor naive CD4+ cells.

Semi-nested PCR with Nested Universal Primer A followed constant-region reverse priming of full-length variable regions. TCRdb re-called the 5' RACE reads through MiXCR, storing one row per CDR3 protein. The data contain 6,700 or so distinct CDR3 sequences, more than 50% of them singletons. The source is a female donor with breast cancer. This rearrangement joins TRBV12-3 or TRBV12-4 to TRBJ2-1; D gene uncertain. Sequencing was performed on tumor-infiltrating memory CD4+ T cells sorted from the breast tumor. Subset here: memory CD4+ T cells, CD4+CD45RO+CD25-. DNA for the CDR3: TGTGCCAGCAGTTTTAATTCGGTTATCGTCAATAAGCAGTTCTTC. This sequence encodes CASSFNSVIVNKQFF.